Listed below are T cell receptor beta chains from one sample, sequenced in a study of blood T cell repertoires in COVID-19. Method: immunoSEQ multiplex PCR; TCRdb's copy keeps in-frame clones and lacks some. The profile covers about 220,000 clones, with around three quarters appearing a single time and around 7.3% taken by the ten largest. The sample consisted of peripheral blood. The origin of the receptors is an older woman with acute or convalescent COVID-19. Each CDR3 is given with its conserved first and last residue. Clone size is shown for a subset of rows, as once, few, many or a class of expanded clone.

V: TRBV29-1
size: .
CDR3: CSVGTGGGNQPQHF

V: TRBV15
size: many
CDR3: CATSRGQATNTGELFF

V: TRBV30
size: few
CDR3: CAYDRNGYEQYF

V: TRBV5-1
size: .
CDR3: CASSEQSNTGELFF

V: TRBV7-9
size: .
CDR3: CASSFSLAKNIQYF

V: TRBV30
size: .
CDR3: CAWRAAGRFSSGNTIYF

V: TRBV19
size: .
CDR3: CASKMRASGAVQETQYF

V: TRBV7-2
size: .
CDR3: CASSLIIRVWDEQYF

V: TRBV2
size: .
CDR3: CASSRTGARELFF

V: TRBV5-5
size: .
CDR3: CASSLDSPKQFF